The 13 T cell receptor beta chains reported below all come from one sample, sequenced in a study of OX40 agonist ivuxolimab in advanced cancers. Assay: immunoSEQ multiplex PCR; the TCRdb copy retains only in-frame clones and omits some. Found here are about 84,000 clones, roughly 89% of them singletons; the top ten hold roughly 0.2%. This specimen consisted of CD4+ or CD8+ T cells sorted from blood, obtained in a trial of the OX40 agonist ivuxolimab. The receptor set was obtained from an adult with an advanced solid tumor such as melanoma, head and neck, liver or kidney cancer.

The V call is TRBV28, the J call TRBJ2-1; D may be TRBD2 (6 bases). Trimming pared 10 bases from V and 9 bases from J, leaving 13 bases between. Germline V gene data show CDR1 as MDHEN and CDR2 as SYDVKM. The CDR3 is 11 amino acids. The chain's CDR3 is CATTRRGEQFF. DNA for the CDR3: TGTGCCACCACTCGGAGGGGTGAGCAGTTCTTC.

This chain connects TRBV5-1 to TRBJ1-2; D call uncertain. This CDR3 is 15 amino acids long. V dropped 0 bases and J dropped 2 bases, with 11 bases sitting between them. Per the germline V gene, CDR1 is SGHRS and CDR2 is YFSETQ. Here the CDR3 reads CASSLVAEANYGYTF. The CDR3, as DNA: TGCGCCAGCAGCTTGGTGGCAGAAGCCAACTATGGCTACACCTTC.

This chain connects TRBV11-1 to TRBJ2-7; 7 bases map to TRBD2. Germline lookup yields CDR1 SGHAT and CDR2 FQDESV (reference sequence). CDR3 length: 13 residues. The ends lost 2 bases at V and 4 bases at J; junction bases unmatched: 2. The CDR3 here is CASSLTGRYEQYF. CDR3 in DNA: TGTGCCAGCAGCTTAACCGGGAGGTACGAGCAGTACTTC.

The chain is built from TRBV5-1 and TRBJ2-1; no reliable D call. Looked up from germline, CDR1 is SGHRS and CDR2 is YFSETQ. The V end was cut by 0 bases, the J end by 0 bases, with 10 bases between. This CDR3 is built from 16 residues. The CDR3 nucleotides are TGCGCCAGCAGCTTGGAGGCCTCGGGCTCCTACAATGAGCAGTTCTTC. Protein product: CASSLEASGSYNEQFF.

This chain uses TRBV15 with TRBJ2-1; D not certain. The V gene's germline CDR1 is LNHNV and CDR2 YYDKDF (reference sequence). This CDR3 is built from 15 residues. Trimming took off 0 bases at V and 0 bases at J, with 6 bases between the two ends. DNA for the CDR3: TGTGCCACCAGCAGAGAGCAGACCTCCTACAATGAGCAGTTCTTC. Translating gives CATSREQTSYNEQFF.

The chain employs TRBV10-3 and TRBJ2-1, with TRBD2 as a possible D gene (6 bases). Trimming left V 5 bases short and J 5 bases short, with 13 bases between. The CDR3 has 14 amino acids. The germline gives CDR1 ENHRY, CDR2 SYGVKD. The DNA for the CDR3 is TGTGCCATCAGTAGACGGGGGAACAACAATGAGCAGTTCTTC. Translating it yields CAISRRGNNNEQFF.

Here the CDR3 DNA reads TGTGCCAGCAGCTTAGGGAAGTCCACTGAAGCTTTCTTT. As protein: CASSLGKSTEAFF. The chain employs TRBV7-2 and TRBJ1-1; no clear D. The V gene lost 1 base and the J gene lost 4 bases, with 7 bases spanning the gap. This CDR3 region has 13 residues. Germline V gives CDR1 SGHTA, CDR2 FQGNSA.

The V gene is TRBV14, the J gene TRBJ1-1; the D gene is possibly TRBD1 (6 bases). CDR1 is SGHDN and CDR2 is FVKESK in the germline V gene. The CDR3 runs to 14 residues. The V end lost 4 bases, the J end lost 4 bases, and 13 bases lay between the germline ends. CDR3: CASSRQGWGTEAFF. CDR3 nucleotides: TGTGCCAGCAGCCGGCAGGGGTGGGGCACTGAAGCTTTCTTT. The entire variable domain, with the rest obtained from reference TRBV14 and TRBJ1-1, is as follows: EAGVTQFPSHSVIEKGQTVTLRCDPISGHDNLYWYRRVMGKEIKFLLHFVKESKQDESGMPNNRFLAERTGGTYSTLKVQPAELEDSGVYFCASSRQGWGTEAFFGQGTRLTVV.

The chain employs TRBV9 and TRBJ2-5; the D gene could be TRBD1 or TRBD2 (5 bases each). The J call may be wrong; the DNA end is better matched by TRBJ2-7. Germline lookup yields CDR1 SGDLS and CDR2 YYNGEE. The CDR3 is 14 residues long. The CDR3 coding sequence is TGTGCCAGCAGCGTAGCTACTGGGGGCTACGAGCAGTACTTC. The encoded protein is CASSVATGGYEQYF.

The CDR3, as DNA: TGTGCCAGCAGCTTATCCGGGGCCGATACGCAGTATTTT. Its translation is CASSLSGADTQYF. The genes are TRBV5-4 and TRBJ2-3; perhaps D is TRBD1 or TRBD2 (5 bases each). V shed 2 bases and J shed 6 bases, with 10 bases lying between them. The CDR3 is 13 amino acids. The germline V gene has CDR1 SGHNT and CDR2 YYREEE (reference sequence). Looking up the rest from reference TRBV5-4 and TRBJ2-3 gives the full variable domain: ETGVTQSPTHLIKTRGQQVTLRCSSQSGHNTVSWYQQALGQGPQFIFQYYREEENGRGNFPPRFSGLQFPNYSSELNVNALELDDSALYLCASSLSGADTQYFGPGTRLTVL.

This rearrangement joins TRBV7-2 to TRBJ1-2; 8 nucleotides match TRBD1. V lost 5 bases and J lost 8; bases outside the gene matches: 7. The CDR3 is 13 residues long. CDR1 and CDR2 from the germline V gene are SGHTA and FQGNSA. CDR3 DNA: TGTGCCAGCAGCGTCAGGGGGCGGGAGGGCTACACCTTC. Its translation is CASSVRGREGYTF.

The chain recombines TRBV29-1 with TRBJ2-7; D may be TRBD1 or TRBD2 (6 bases each). The ends were cut back, 5 bases at V and 4 bases at J, with 18 bases in the middle. CDR3 size: 14 residues. Germline CDR1 and CDR2: SQVTM and ANQGSEA. The CDR3: CSVQSGVRGYEQYF. The CDR3 DNA sequence: TGCAGCGTTCAGTCGGGAGTCAGGGGTTACGAGCAGTACTTC.

The chain joins TRBV4-1 to TRBJ2-1, with D uncertain. Germline V CDR1 and CDR2: MGHRA, YSYEKL. The V and J ends lost 0 bases and 4 bases respectively, with 19 bases between them. The CDR3 covers 18 residues. In DNA, the CDR3 is TGCGCCAGCAGCCAAGATTTCGGAACTCGAAATCTTTACAATGAGCAGTTCTTC. Its protein is CASSQDFGTRNLYNEQFF.